These 18 T cell receptor beta chains came from one sample sequenced in a study of identical twins. TCRdb re-analysed the 5' RACE reads in MiXCR, keeping a single row per CDR3 protein. Here the sample spans more than 650,000 distinct CDR3 sequences, around 6.1% being singletons. Input material: naive T cells sorted from blood. These TCRs come from a man aged 18 to 29 in good health.

In this sample, this clonotype turned up many times. This rearrangement joins TRBV20-1 to TRBJ1-2; 10 bases are shared with TRBD1. Germline values: CDR1 DFQATT, CDR2 SNEGSKA (reference sequence). V dropped 7 bases and J dropped 4; count of bases not matched to a gene: 12. The CDR3 is 15 residues long. The CDR3 reads CSVRSPGQGFYGYTF. As DNA, the CDR3 is TGCAGTGTCAGATCACCGGGACAGGGGTTCTATGGCTACACCTTC.

This chain links TRBV21-1 with TRBJ2-7; the D call in the table, TRBD1, was not verified against the DNA. TRBV21-1 is noted as a pseudogene. This CDR3 is 14 amino acids long. The CDR3 DNA follows: TGTGCCAGCAGCACCCGACAGGGGGAATGCGAGCAGTACGTC. As protein: CASSTRQGECEQYV.

The chain joins TRBV25-1 to TRBJ2-1; tentatively, D is TRBD2 (7 bases). Trimming left V 3 bases short and J 6 bases short, with 9 bases between. Germline V gives CDR1 MGHDK, CDR2 SYGVNS. The CDR3 spans 13 residues. The CDR3 nucleotides read TGTGCCAGCAGTGAGGGGGGGCCCAATGAGCAGTTCTTC. Amino acid sequence: CASSEGGPNEQFF.

The rearrangement links TRBV28 to TRBJ2-7; unclear D gene. Trimming removed 5 bases from V and 0 bases from J, with 8 bases in between. Germline V gene lookup returns CDR1 MDHEN and CDR2 SYDVKM. This CDR3 region has 13 residues. DNA for the CDR3: TGTGCCAGCAGTCCCCCCCACTCCTACGAGCAGTACGTC. Its protein is CASSPPHSYEQYV.

In its sample, this clonotype was seen many times. V and J are TRBV5-1 and TRBJ1-2; no reliable D call. V shed 4 bases and J shed 4 bases, with 17 bases lying between them. The CDR3 is made up of 15 amino acids. From germline, CDR1 is SGHRS and CDR2 YFSETQ. The CDR3 region has the DNA TGCGCCAGCAGCACCCGGGCCAGCAACGGCTATGGCTACACCTTC. Protein product: CASSTRASNGYGYTF. Variable domain in full (rest from reference TRBV5-1 and TRBJ1-2): KAGVTQTPRYLIKTRGQQVTLSCSPISGHRSVSWYQQTPGQGLQFLFEYFSETQRNKGNFPGRFSGRQFSNSRSEMNVSTLELGDSALYLCASSTRASNGYGYTFGSGTRLTVV.

The J gene is TRBJ2-1, the V gene TRBV5-1; 10 bases align to TRBD1. The V gene's germline CDR1 is SGHRS and CDR2 YFSETQ. The CDR3 runs 18 residues. J lost 4 bases, V lost 6 bases, and 16 bases had no gene match. CDR3 in amino acids: CASNGDRGTRRGYNEQFF. CDR3 bases: TGCGCCAGCAATGGGGACAGGGGAACCCGGAGGGGATACAATGAGCAGTTCTTC.

This clonotype was detected only a few times. The chain recombines TRBV7-8 with TRBJ2-5, with D perhaps TRBD1 (5 bases). The CDR3 has 15 residues. Trimming took 0 bases from V and 4 from J, leaving 12 bases between them. Per germline, CDR1 SGHVS and CDR2 FQNEAQ. The chain's CDR3 is CASSLARVGPETQYF. The CDR3 DNA reads TGTGCCAGCAGCTTAGCCAGAGTGGGGCCAGAGACCCAGTACTTC.

The chain has TRBV14 and TRBJ1-1; 9 bases are a match to TRBD1. The CDR3 is made up of 15 amino acids. Looked up from germline, CDR1 is SGHDN and CDR2 is FVKESK. V lost 4 bases, J lost 4 bases, and 7 bases stayed unmatched. The DNA for the CDR3 is TGTGCCAGCAGCCCAACAGGGGGCTTGGCCACTGAAGCTTTCTTT. Protein sequence: CASSPTGGLATEAFF.

This clonotype was found many times. The V and J genes are TRBV6-2 or TRBV6-3 and TRBJ2-1, with TRBD2 matching 8 bases. Per the germline V gene, CDR1 is MNHEY and CDR2 is SVGEGT. Losses at the gene ends were 4 bases for V and 3 bases for J; bases not matched to a gene: 5. The CDR3 sequence is 15 residues long. CDR3 sequence reads: CASSFSTSVYNEQFF. CDR3 DNA: TGTGCCAGCAGTTTCTCGACTAGCGTCTACAATGAGCAGTTCTTC.

There are many counts of this clonotype. This chain connects TRBV29-1 to TRBJ2-3, with 9 bases identical to TRBD1. Looked up from germline, CDR1 is SQVTM and CDR2 is ANQGSEA. Germline trimming cut 6 bases from V and 3 bases from J; bases unmatched to any gene: 16. CDR3 size: 17 residues. The CDR3 protein is CSVDDATGGRNTDTQYF. The DNA for the CDR3 is TGCAGCGTCGACGACGCGACAGGGGGTAGGAATACAGATACGCAGTATTTT.

This clonotype was found many times. V is TRBV20-1 and J is TRBJ2-1; D gene unclear. V lost 3 bases to trimming and J lost 4 bases, with 16 bases between them. This CDR3 region has 15 residues. Looked up from germline, CDR1 is DFQATT and CDR2 is SNEGSKA (reference sequence). CDR3 DNA sequence: TGCAGTGCTAGCTCGTCTTTCGAACCTTACAATGAGCAGTTCTTC. It specifies CSASSSFEPYNEQFF.

This clonotype was seen at least ten times. The rearrangement links TRBV27 to TRBJ2-7, with D hard to call. This CDR3 comprises 18 residues. Germline-derived CDR1 and CDR2 are MNHEY and SMNVEV (reference sequence). Trimming stripped 0 bases from V and 4 bases from J, with 22 bases between. The chain's CDR3 is CASSLSYGLPGPSYEQYF. The CDR3 nucleotides read TGTGCCAGCAGTTTATCTTACGGCCTTCCGGGCCCATCTTACGAGCAGTACTTC.

The rearrangement links TRBV4-3 to TRBJ2-7; D assignment may be TRBD1 or TRBD2 (5 bases each). CDR1 LGHNA and CDR2 YSLEER come from the germline V gene. The V end lost 1 base, the J end lost 6 bases, and 16 bases lay between the germline ends. The CDR3 covers 15 residues. The CDR3 loop is CASSQVWVGGREQYF. The CDR3 bases are TGCGCCAGCAGCCAAGTCTGGGTTGGGGGTCGCGAGCAGTACTTC.

This clonotype was counted ten times or more. The J gene is TRBJ2-3, the V gene TRBV6-2 or TRBV6-3, with 9 bases that match TRBD1. J lost 4 bases, V lost 8 bases, and 13 bases had no gene match. The germline gives CDR1 MNHEY, CDR2 SVGEGT. This CDR3 comprises 16 residues. CDR3 residues: CASGRRGTGRADTQYF. The CDR3 nucleotides are TGTGCCAGCGGTCGCCGGGGGACAGGGCGGGCAGATACGCAGTATTTT.

The CDR3 DNA sequence: TGTGCCAGCAGCTACAGGGGGCGTACCGGGGAGCTGTTTTTT. Protein product: CASSYRGRTGELFF. The chain couples TRBV7-3 to TRBJ2-2, with 9 bases matching TRBD1. Germline trimming cut 4 bases from V and 5 bases from J; bases unmatched to any gene: 2. In germline, CDR1 is SGHTA, CDR2 FQGTGA. This CDR3 contains 14 residues. The full variable domain, rest sourced from reference TRBV7-3 and TRBJ2-2, is GAGVSQTPSNKVTEKGKYVELRCDPISGHTALYWYRQSLGQGPEFLIYFQGTGAADDSGLPNDRFFAVRPEGSVSTLKIQRTERGDSAVYLCASSYRGRTGELFFGEGSRLTVL.

This clonotype has just a few counts. This chain links TRBV18 with TRBJ2-3, with D perhaps being TRBD1 or TRBD2 (6 bases each). Germline lookup yields CDR1 KGHSH and CDR2 LQKENI. The V gene lost 6 bases and the J gene lost 4 bases, with 11 bases spanning the gap. The CDR3 contains 13 residues. Here the CDR3 DNA reads TGTGCCAGCTCTCCGGGGGCCTCAGATACGCAGTATTTT. This sequence encodes CASSPGASDTQYF.

The table lists this clonotype with many counts. The V call is TRBV30, the J call TRBJ2-1, with no clear D. CDR3 length: 11 amino acids. V was pared by 4 bases and J by 4 bases, with 5 bases between. Germline CDR1 GTSNPN, CDR2 SVGIG (reference sequence). DNA for the CDR3: TGTGCCTGGAACTTATACAATGAGCAGTTCTTC. Protein sequence: CAWNLYNEQFF.

This clonotype was recorded at least ten times. A junction end diverges from the germline sequence, so it may reflect a read error. The chain carries TRBV5-1 and TRBJ2-1; 8 nucleotides agree with TRBD2. This CDR3 is built from 14 residues. Per the germline V gene, CDR1 is SGHRS and CDR2 is YFSETQ. CDR3 in DNA: TGCGCCAGCAGCTACCTGAGGCAACCGGGACTAGTCCTCTTC. Translation gives CASSYLRQPGLVLF.